This T cell receptor beta chain was obtained from a study of CD8 T cells in Susac syndrome. Random-hexamer reverse transcription was applied to about 0.5 to 1 ug RNA. The method of amplification for TCR beta CDR3 was immunoSEQ multiplex PCR, covering 54 Vbeta and 13 Jbeta. A single record per CDR3 protein comes from TCRdb applying MiXCR to the immunoSEQ multiplex PCR reads. Among 160,000 or so distinct CDR3 sequences listed, roughly 94% were seen once. Relapsing-remitting disease, either stable or active, was present in the treatment-naive patients who were the multiple sclerosis controls. In contrast to the negatively isolated CD8+ and CD4+ T cells, TEMRA cells were FACS-enriched. This CDR3 has 18 residues. CDR1 is SGHAT, CDR2 FQNNGV, per germline. Between the trimmed V and J ends, which lost 2 bases and 0 bases, there was a span of 14 bases.

This rearrangement joins TRBV11-2 to TRBJ2-6; no reliable D call. The source of this sequence is a human donor with multiple sclerosis. What was sequenced was CD4+ T cells from PBMCs. Here the CDR3 DNA reads TGTGCCAGCAGCTTATGGCGGCAGCTCCTCTCTGGGGCCAACGTCCTGACTTTC. This encodes CASSLWRQLLSGANVLTF.